The 29 T cell receptor beta chains below all came from one sample that was sequenced in a study of shared clonotypes between healthy human individuals. The protocol was immunoSEQ multiplex PCR, while the TCRdb copy is restricted to in-frame clones and leaves out a portion. The sample carries about 2.1 million clones, roughly 95% recorded once. In the naive CD8 group, cells lacked CD45RO and were positively selected for CCR7, so terminally differentiated effector memory CD45RA+ cells were left out. Sequenced sample: naive CD8+ T cells from PBMCs. These receptors all come from a man between 18 and 29 years old in good health. Some clones in this sample may be carry-over from other donors' samples.

The chain combines TRBV7-6 with TRBJ2-2; 7 nucleotides match TRBD2. Trimming at V came to 0 bases and at J to 1 base, leaving 8 bases not matched to a gene. The germline V gene has CDR1 SGHVS and CDR2 FNYEAQ. The length of the CDR3 is 18 residues. CDR3: CASSLAPWREGNTGELFF. The CDR3 DNA is TGTGCCAGCAGCTTAGCCCCTTGGAGGGAGGGGAACACCGGGGAGCTGTTTTTT.

CDR3 bases: TGTGCCAGCAGCTTAGTCCTCACACGGCGGGGAGGGGGGGCCTACGAGCAGTACTTC. It codes for CASSLVLTRRGGGAYEQYF. The chain joins TRBV11-3 to TRBJ2-7; tentative D call: TRBD2 (7 bases). Germline V gene sequence: CDR1 SGHNT, CDR2 YENEEA. The CDR3 loop spans 19 amino acids. Trimming stripped 1 base from V and 2 bases from J, with 24 bases between. Complete variable domain (other parts from reference TRBV11-3 and TRBJ2-7): EAGVVQSPRYKIIEKKQPVAFWCNPISGHNTLYWYLQNLGQGPELLIRYENEEAVDDSQLPKDRFSAERLKGVDSTLKIQPAELGDSAVYLCASSLVLTRRGGGAYEQYFGPGTRLTVT.

The DNA of the CDR3 is TGTGCCAGCAAGAAGAGGGGTTTCCGCACTGAAGCTTTCTTT. This codes for CASKKRGFRTEAFF. The V and J genes are TRBV28 and TRBJ1-1, with TRBD1 as a possible D gene (5 bases). Trimming left V 7 bases short and J 4 bases short, with 16 bases between. This CDR3 has 14 residues. Germline lookup yields CDR1 MDHEN and CDR2 SYDVKM.

The count of this clone is one. The chain joins TRBV19 to TRBJ1-1, with D unresolved. V lost 3 bases to trimming and J lost 1 base, with 15 bases between them. The CDR3 totals 16 residues. In germline, CDR1 is LNHDA, CDR2 SQIVND (reference sequence). The DNA for the CDR3 is TGTGCCAGTAGTATTGATAGGGAAGGTCCGAACACTGAAGCTTTCTTT. This gives the protein CASSIDREGPNTEAFF.

This chain uses TRBV11-3 with TRBJ2-1, with TRBD1 matching over 7 bases. The V and J ends lost 5 bases and 8 bases, in that order; junction bases with no gene match: 3. Germline V lookup: CDR1 SGHNT, CDR2 YENEEA. This CDR3 has 12 residues. This CDR3 reads CASSPTGHEQFF. The DNA of the CDR3 is TGTGCCAGCAGCCCGACAGGGCATGAGCAGTTCTTC.

This rearrangement joins TRBV27 to TRBJ1-1, with D possibly matching TRBD1 (6 bases). CDR1 is MNHEY and CDR2 is SMNVEV in the germline V gene (reference sequence). The CDR3 runs to 15 residues. V lost 8 bases and J 5 bases, leaving 21 bases between the germline ends. The CDR3 coding sequence is TGTGCCAGCCAACCTCTCGGGGGGGGCGAGACTGAAGCTTTCTTT. This gives the protein CASQPLGGGETEAFF.

DNA for the CDR3: TGTGCCAGCAGCTTAGGAGGGCTTAGTGCAACTAATGAAAAACTGTTTTTT. It translates to CASSLGGLSATNEKLFF. This chain joins TRBV7-9 and TRBJ1-4, with D hard to call. Trimming stripped 1 base from V and 0 bases from J, with 12 bases between. This CDR3 has 17 residues. Per germline, CDR1 SEHNR and CDR2 FQNEAQ (reference sequence).

Note on this clone: Germline is not matched at one junction end, which may reflect a read error. The chain couples TRBV29-1 to TRBJ2-7; a possible D gene is TRBD2 (5 bases). The CDR3 length is 16 residues. Per germline, CDR1 SQVTM and CDR2 ANQGSEA. As DNA, the CDR3 is TGCAGCGTCGAAGTGGATGCCGGGGTTAGCTCCTACGAGCAGTACTTC. It yields the protein CSVEVDAGVSSYEQYF.

The chain combines TRBV7-9 with TRBJ2-1, with 9 positions matching TRBD2. V gave up 4 bases and J gave up 4 bases; unmatched junction bases: 8. Looked up from germline, CDR1 is SEHNR and CDR2 is FQNEAQ (reference sequence). The length of the CDR3 is 16 residues. The CDR3, as DNA: TGTGCCAGCAGCTCCCACCTAGCGGGACCTTACAATGAGCAGTTCTTC. It translates to CASSSHLAGPYNEQFF.

The V gene is TRBV6-6, the J gene TRBJ1-1; D call uncertain. V was shortened by 7 bases and J by 1 base, with 10 bases between the two germline ends. The length of the CDR3 is 13 residues. Germline V gene data show CDR1 as MNHNY and CDR2 as SVGAGI (reference sequence). The CDR3 region is CASNIYGNTEAFF. CDR3 bases: TGTGCCAGCAACATCTACGGGAACACTGAAGCTTTCTTT.

This rearrangement joins TRBV7-8 to TRBJ2-4; weak D call: TRBD1 (6 bases). V lost 1 base and J lost 4, with 11 bases in between. CDR3 length: 15 residues. Germline V gene sequence: CDR1 SGHVS, CDR2 FQNEAQ. The CDR3 loop reads CASSLVFTGKNIQYF. The CDR3 coding sequence is TGTGCCAGCAGCTTAGTTTTCACAGGGAAAAACATTCAGTACTTC.

This sequence joins TRBV9 and TRBJ1-3; possible D gene TRBD1, 5 bases. This CDR3 is built from 15 residues. Looked up from germline, CDR1 is SGDLS and CDR2 is YYNGEE. V was shortened by 2 bases and J by 4 bases, with 13 bases between the two germline ends. CDR3 nucleotide sequence: TGTGCCAGCAGCGTTAAGACAGAAAGCGGAAACACCATATATTTT. As protein: CASSVKTESGNTIYF. Full variable domain (remainder filled in from reference TRBV9 and TRBJ1-3): DSGVTQTPKHLITATGQRVTLRCSPRSGDLSVYWYQQSLDQGLQFLIQYYNGEERAKGNILERFSAQQFPDLHSELNLSSLELGDSALYFCASSVKTESGNTIYFGEGSWLTVV.

As regards this clone: The sample carries other DNA sequences with the same CDR3. The V and J genes are TRBV27 and TRBJ2-3; 9 bases align to TRBD2. This CDR3 has 15 residues. Germline CDR1 reads MNHEY; CDR2 reads SMNVEV (reference sequence). Germline trimming cut 5 bases from V and 0 bases from J; bases unmatched to any gene: 3. The CDR3 is CASSPGTSSTDTQYF. CDR3 nucleotides: TGTGCCAGCAGTCCCGGGACTAGCAGCACAGATACGCAGTATTTT.

The V call is TRBV6-1, the J call TRBJ2-1; TRBD2 is a possible D gene (6 bases). V lost 2 bases and J 8 bases, leaving 19 bases between the germline ends. Germline V gene lookup returns CDR1 MNHNS and CDR2 SASEGT. This CDR3 has 16 residues. Here the CDR3 reads CASSELIKTSQDEQFF. In DNA, the CDR3 is TGTGCCAGCAGTGAACTTATTAAGACTAGTCAGGATGAGCAGTTCTTC.

V is TRBV19 and J is TRBJ1-4; D gene unclear. Germline V CDR1 and CDR2: LNHDA, SQIVND (reference sequence). This CDR3 is built from 14 residues. Trimming stripped 2 bases from V and 8 bases from J, with 12 bases between. The CDR3 reads CASSISADLEKLFF. In DNA, the CDR3 is TGTGCCAGTAGTATATCGGCGGATTTGGAAAAACTGTTTTTT.

In regard to this clone: This could be a read error, since a much larger clone is one nucleotide away. Other DNA sequences from this sample encode an identical CDR3 as well. This sequence joins TRBV2 and TRBJ2-7; D uncertain. This CDR3 spans 13 amino acids. V was trimmed by 4 bases and J by 2 bases, leaving 9 bases between them. Germline V gene lookup returns CDR1 SNHLY and CDR2 FYNNEI. The CDR3 loop reads CASSVGRTYEQYF. For the CDR3, the DNA is TGTGCCAGCAGTGTAGGCAGGACCTACGAGCAGTACTTC.

This sequence joins TRBV7-6 and TRBJ2-1, with 7 bases aligning to TRBD2. J lost 1 base, V lost 6 bases, and 9 bases had no gene match. In germline, CDR1 is SGHVS, CDR2 FNYEAQ. This CDR3 contains 16 residues. The CDR3 region is CASRERTSESYNEQFF. The CDR3 DNA reads as TGTGCCAGCAGGGAACGAACTAGCGAGTCCTACAATGAGCAGTTCTTC.

The chain has TRBV27 and TRBJ2-7, with D possibly being TRBD1 (6 bases). Germline V lookup: CDR1 MNHEY, CDR2 SMNVEV (reference sequence). Trimming cost V 5 bases and J 7 bases, with 18 bases left between them. The CDR3 has 14 residues. The CDR3 reads CASSEDSGVSEQYF. The DNA for the CDR3 is TGTGCCAGCAGTGAGGACAGCGGCGTAAGTGAGCAGTACTTC.

The chain carries TRBV4-3 and TRBJ2-2, with 13 bases lining up with TRBD2. CDR1 is LGHNA and CDR2 is YSLEER in the germline V gene. The CDR3 totals 20 residues. With 0 bases clipped from V and 1 base from J, the junction kept 8 bases outside the gene matches. The CDR3 DNA is TGCGCCAGCAGCCAAGATCCAGGACTAGCGGGAGCGCTGAACACCGGGGAGCTGTTTTTT. Translated, it gives CASSQDPGLAGALNTGELFF.

As for this clone: Different DNA sequences within this sample yield the same CDR3. The chain couples TRBV7-3 to TRBJ2-2; 7 nucleotides match TRBD1. V shed 0 bases, J shed 5 bases, and the junction held 3 bases outside the gene matches. The CDR3 consists of 15 residues. In germline, CDR1 is SGHTA, CDR2 FQGTGA. The CDR3 DNA reads TGTGCCAGCAGCTTAACAGGGGGCTTGACCGGGGAGCTGTTTTTT. It is translated as CASSLTGGLTGELFF.

The chain uses TRBV4-3 and TRBJ2-7, with D maybe TRBD2 (5 bases). Trimming cost V 1 base and J 4 bases, with 11 bases left between them. Per the germline V gene, CDR1 is LGHNA and CDR2 is YSLEER. The CDR3 extends over 14 amino acids. In DNA form, the CDR3 reads TGCGCCAGCAGCCAAGGTCTCGAGCGGTACGAGCAGTACTTC. Its protein product is CASSQGLERYEQYF.

A note on this clone: Other DNA sequences in the sample encode the same CDR3. J is TRBJ1-5 and V is TRBV27; D perhaps matches TRBD1 (5 bases). V was cut by 5 bases and J by 6 bases, with 14 bases left in between. Germline V gene data show CDR1 as MNHEY and CDR2 as SMNVEV (reference sequence). The CDR3 has 14 amino acids. CDR3 sequence (DNA): TGTGCCAGCAGTCCGACGGGGGAGGGTCAGCCCCAGCATTTT. This sequence encodes CASSPTGEGQPQHF.

The genes are TRBV7-8 and TRBJ2-2; 10 nucleotides match TRBD2. The V segment lost 3 bases and the J segment 7 bases; nucleotides outside the gene matches: 11. This CDR3 comprises 17 residues. Germline CDR1 reads SGHVS; CDR2 reads FQNEAQ. The CDR3 spells CASSFFPSGSPGGELFF. The CDR3 DNA follows: TGTGCCAGCAGCTTTTTTCCTAGCGGGAGCCCGGGCGGGGAGCTGTTTTTT.

The chain has TRBV11-3 and TRBJ2-1, with unresolved D. The CDR3 is 13 amino acids. CDR1 and CDR2 from the germline V gene are SGHNT and YENEEA. Trimming pared 3 bases from V and 8 bases from J, leaving 11 bases between. The CDR3 nucleotides read TGTGCCAGCAGCTTTGCGGCGATGGATGAGCAGTTCTTC. Protein sequence: CASSFAAMDEQFF.

This clone was recorded once. The rearrangement links TRBV5-5 to TRBJ1-2, with a weak D call TRBD1 (6 bases). Deletions cut 5 bases from V and 8 bases from J, with 16 bases between. The CDR3 loop spans 13 amino acids. In germline, CDR1 is SGHKS, CDR2 YYEKEE (reference sequence). The CDR3 reads CASREGDTDGYTF. For the CDR3, the DNA is TGTGCCAGCAGAGAAGGGGACACGGACGGCTACACCTTC.

The CDR3 DNA follows: TGTGCCAGCAGCTTGGCCGCGGGACTAGTAGACGAGCAGTACTTC. Translated: CASSLAAGLVDEQYF. The chain joins TRBV5-6 to TRBJ2-5, with TRBD2 matching over 8 bases. The last part of the DNA fits TRBJ2-7 better; the J call may be wrong. Germline values: CDR1 SGHDT, CDR2 YYEEEE. The CDR3 has 15 amino acids.

CDR3 sequence: CASSPQALSGNTIYF. The DNA of the CDR3 is TGTGCCAGCAGCCCCCAGGCCCTCTCTGGAAACACCATATATTTT. The V gene is TRBV7-9, the J gene TRBJ1-3; D is unclear. The germline gives CDR1 SEHNR, CDR2 FQNEAQ (reference sequence). The CDR3 extends over 15 amino acids. The germline V and J ends were trimmed by 5 bases and 0 bases, with 11 bases remaining between them.

With regard to this clone: The sample contains more than one DNA sequence encoding this CDR3. The CDR3 protein is CASRVGGEAFF. The CDR3 coding sequence is TGTGCCAGCCGTGTGGGGGGCGAAGCTTTCTTT. This chain links TRBV6-1 with TRBJ1-1; tentatively, D is TRBD1 (6 bases). The CDR3 sequence is 11 residues long. Germline CDR1 and CDR2: MNHNS and SASEGT. V was clipped by 8 bases and J by 8 bases, with 12 bases between them.

The chain couples TRBV6-5 to TRBJ2-7; 11 bases are a match to TRBD1. Unmatched junction bases numbered 4, after V lost 4 bases and J lost 2 bases. This CDR3 spans 15 amino acids. Looked up from germline, CDR1 is MNHEY and CDR2 is SVGAGI. This CDR3 reads CASSFPGQGAYEQYF. The CDR3 coding sequence is TGTGCCAGCAGTTTTCCGGGACAGGGGGCCTACGAGCAGTACTTC.